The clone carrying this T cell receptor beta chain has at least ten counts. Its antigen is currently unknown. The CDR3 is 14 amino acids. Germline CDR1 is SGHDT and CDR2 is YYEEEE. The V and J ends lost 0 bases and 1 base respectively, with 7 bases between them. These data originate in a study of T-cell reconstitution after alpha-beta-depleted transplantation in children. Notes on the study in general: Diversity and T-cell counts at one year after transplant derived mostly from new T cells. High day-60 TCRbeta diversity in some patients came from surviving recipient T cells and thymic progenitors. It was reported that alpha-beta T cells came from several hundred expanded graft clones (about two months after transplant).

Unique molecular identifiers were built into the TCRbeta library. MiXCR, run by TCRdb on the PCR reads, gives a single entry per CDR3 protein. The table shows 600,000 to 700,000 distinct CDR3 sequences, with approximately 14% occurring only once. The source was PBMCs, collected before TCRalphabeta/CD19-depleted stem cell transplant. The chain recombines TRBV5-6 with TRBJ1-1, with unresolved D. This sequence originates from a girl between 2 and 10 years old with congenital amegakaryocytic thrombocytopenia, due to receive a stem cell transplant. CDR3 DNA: TGTGCCAGCAGCTTGGAAGTTTGGAACACTGAAGCTTTCTTT. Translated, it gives CASSLEVWNTEAFF.